This T cell receptor beta chain is drawn from a study of T-cell memory formation after mild COVID-19. Whole-study results and caveats: Contracting CD4+ clones sat mainly in CM and EM; CD8+ in EMRA.

Comments on this clonotype: Its antigen is unknown.

In germline, CDR1 is SGDLS, CDR2 YYNGEE. This CDR3 has 17 amino acids. V lost 3 bases to trimming and J lost 3 bases; unmatched junction nucleotides: 7. In TCRdb, the 5' RACE reads were re-called with MiXCR into one record per CDR3 protein. The sample lists roughly 170,000 distinct CDR3 sequences, approximately 18% seen once, with under 4.5% in the top ten. Sequencing was done on a sample of PBMCs or a T cell subset sorted from them (not recorded which). The source of this sequence is a man aged 18 to 30 who had mild COVID-19 (a few samples of this study predate the infection). Cell type and time point are not known. The V call is TRBV9, the J call TRBJ2-3, with 13 bases fitting TRBD2. CDR3 sequence: CASSARPGLAGTDTQYF. CDR3 coding DNA: TGTGCCAGCAGCGCCCGCCCGGGACTAGCGGGGACAGATACGCAGTATTTT.